The T cell receptor (beta chain) described here comes from a study of TIL therapy for anti-PD-1-resistant metastatic lung cancer. Time point described: pre-treatment sample, taken before nivolumab and TIL therapy. The tumor samples were excised metastases, mostly pleural nodules or supraclavicular lymph nodes. Progressing patients received lymphodepletion, expanded TIL infusion and IL-2. Patients were adults with stage 4 NSCLC. The germline gives CDR1 SGHAT, CDR2 FQNNGV. The CDR3 contains 18 residues. Trimming stripped 6 bases from V and 0 bases from J, with 21 bases between. This was the immunoSEQ v3 assay. Using immunoSEQ multiplex PCR, the repertoire was profiled, and TCRdb retains in-frame clones only, with some absent. The table shows some 26,000 clones, with roughly three fifths occurring only once.

Specimen: tumor tissue, collected at baseline. The chain recombines TRBV11-2 with TRBJ2-4, with D perhaps TRBD1 (5 bases). The source of this sequence is a woman aged 30 to 85 with non-small cell lung cancer. The CDR3 sequence: CASRSDRAHVIAKNIQYF. CDR3 nucleotide sequence: TGTGCCAGCAGGAGTGACAGAGCCCATGTTATAGCCAAAAACATTCAGTACTTC.